These 14 T cell receptor beta chains came from one sample sequenced in a study of blood T cell repertoires in COVID-19 (dated by TCRdb to 2020 to 2021). The library was obtained by the immunoSEQ multiplex PCR assay. The table comes from immuneACCESS by way of TCRdb, which keeps in-frame sequences with V and J called. Part of the clones is missing from these tables; in studies checked, under half for an unresolved V gene and the rest for unknown reasons. The sample records a few hundred thousand clones, around 80% of which are singletons. Of the sample, about 7.7% is held by the ten largest clones. What was sequenced was PBMCs or T cells enriched from blood (not recorded which). These receptors came from a woman between 40 and 55 years old with acute COVID-19.

The rearrangement joins TRBV27 to TRBJ2-7; 8 bases map to TRBD2. The CDR3 extends over 14 amino acids. Trimming removed 5 bases from V and 7 bases from J; junction bases left unmatched: 10. Germline values: CDR1 MNHEY, CDR2 SMNVEV (reference sequence). The DNA for the CDR3 is TGTGCCAGCAGTGCTCGAGCGGGGGCCGGGGAGCAGTACTTC. Residues: CASSARAGAGEQYF.

This rearrangement joins TRBV9 to TRBJ1-5; 8 nucleotides agree with TRBD1. The CDR3 contains 15 residues. With 3 bases clipped from V and 7 bases from J, the junction kept 9 bases outside the gene matches. Germline lookup yields CDR1 SGDLS and CDR2 YYNGEE. The CDR3 sequence is CASSATGEGRQPQHF. The CDR3 DNA sequence: TGTGCCAGCAGCGCGACAGGGGAGGGCAGGCAGCCCCAGCATTTT.

The chain has TRBV28 and TRBJ2-1, with TRBD2 identical over 10 bases. Germline trimming cut 5 bases from V and 8 bases from J; bases unmatched to any gene: 9. Germline V CDR1 and CDR2: MDHEN, SYDVKM. CDR3 size: 15 residues. The CDR3 is CASSERTSGGDEQFF. As DNA, the CDR3 is TGTGCCAGCAGTGAACGGACTAGCGGTGGGGATGAGCAGTTCTTC.

The rearrangement uses TRBV9 and TRBJ2-7; 15 nucleotides line up with TRBD2. The CDR3 consists of 16 residues. Germline V gene lookup returns CDR1 SGDLS and CDR2 YYNGEE. V shed 4 bases and J 7 bases; nucleotides not matched to a gene: 9. The CDR3 DNA sequence: TGTGCCAGCAGCCGGACTAGCGGGAGGGCCCCCGAGGAGCAGTACTTC. Translated: CASSRTSGRAPEEQYF.

CDR3 coding DNA: TGTGCCAGCAGCTATTCACAGGGGATCGATCAAGAGACCCAGTACTTC. This codes for CASSYSQGIDQETQYF. The genes are TRBV7-2 and TRBJ2-5; 7 nucleotides match TRBD1. The J segment lost 2 bases and the V segment lost 4 bases, leaving 10 bases of the junction unmatched. From germline, CDR1 is SGHTA and CDR2 FQGNSA. The CDR3 covers 16 residues.

The V call is TRBV6-5, the J call TRBJ2-2; 7 bases fit TRBD1. Germline CDR1 MNHEY, CDR2 SVGAGI. The CDR3 runs 13 residues. Trimming took 7 bases from V and 5 from J; bases not matched to a gene: 4. The CDR3 here is CASNQGETGELFF. For the CDR3, the DNA is TGTGCCAGCAATCAGGGGGAAACCGGGGAGCTGTTTTTT.

The rearrangement uses TRBV27 and TRBJ2-5, with D possibly matching TRBD1 (6 bases). Trimming shortened V by 2 bases and J by 4 bases, and 14 bases separated the two germline ends. The CDR3 is made up of 15 amino acids. CDR1 MNHEY and CDR2 SMNVEV come from the germline V gene (reference sequence). In DNA form, the CDR3 reads TGTGCCAGCAGTTTAAATCCAGGGGTGGGAGAGACCCAGTACTTC. Residues: CASSLNPGVGETQYF.

This chain uses TRBV24-1 with TRBJ1-6, with 7 bases aligning to TRBD1. The V gene's germline CDR1 is KGHDR and CDR2 SFDVKD. The CDR3 loop spans 14 amino acids. The ends lost 9 bases at V and 5 bases at J; junction bases unmatched: 6. The CDR3 loop is CATAQGPNNSPLHF. The CDR3 nucleotides are TGTGCCACCGCACAGGGGCCGAATAATTCACCCCTCCACTTT.

This sequence joins TRBV5-1 and TRBJ1-5; D unclear. V gave up 0 bases and J gave up 5 bases, with 6 bases separating them. Germline loops: CDR1 SGHRS, CDR2 YFSETQ. The CDR3 is 13 amino acids. CDR3 region: CASSLDLDQPQHF. The CDR3 DNA sequence: TGCGCCAGCAGCTTGGATCTTGATCAGCCCCAGCATTTT.

The chain links TRBV7-2 to TRBJ2-4; 9 nucleotides align to TRBD1. The ends lost 4 bases at V and 7 bases at J; junction bases unmatched: 8. CDR3 length: 15 amino acids. The germline gives CDR1 SGHTA, CDR2 FQGNSA. The CDR3 coding sequence is TGTGCCAGCAGCTCGGGACAGGGCCTCCCCAACATTCAGTACTTC. The encoded protein is CASSSGQGLPNIQYF.

The chain links TRBV5-1 to TRBJ2-3, with 7 bases aligning to TRBD1. The CDR3 extends over 16 amino acids. The ends lost 1 base at V and 1 base at J; junction bases unmatched: 6. Germline lookup yields CDR1 SGHRS and CDR2 YFSETQ. CDR3 in DNA: TGCGCCAGCAGCTTGTTTAAGGGACAGCGCACAGATACGCAGTATTTT. Amino acid sequence: CASSLFKGQRTDTQYF.

This clone has a handful of counts. The chain uses TRBV11-2 and TRBJ1-4; 7 bases agree with TRBD1. Germline V gives CDR1 SGHAT, CDR2 FQNNGV. J gave up 5 bases and V 5 bases, and 5 bases lay outside the gene matches. The CDR3 is 14 amino acids. The CDR3 DNA follows: TGTGCCAGCAGCCGACAGGGAATCAATGAAAAACTGTTTTTT. Protein product: CASSRQGINEKLFF.

The V call is TRBV14, the J call TRBJ1-2; D unresolved. V dropped 4 bases and J dropped 1 base, with 4 bases sitting between them. CDR1 and CDR2 (germline): SGHDN, FVKESK. The CDR3 contains 12 residues. The CDR3 is CASSPNNYGYTF. The CDR3 bases are TGTGCCAGCAGCCCTAATAACTATGGCTACACCTTC.

The chain joins TRBV28 to TRBJ1-5, with TRBD1 matching 7 bases. V lost 6 bases to trimming and J lost 11 bases; unmatched junction nucleotides: 13. The length of the CDR3 is 14 residues. Germline V lookup: CDR1 MDHEN, CDR2 SYDVKM. CDR3 protein: CASRSTGEILSQHF. DNA for the CDR3: TGTGCCAGCAGGTCTACAGGGGAGATTTTGTCCCAGCATTTT.